The following is a T cell receptor (beta chain) sequence with its context. Its antigen remains unidentified. This entry belongs to a study of beta chain features in type 1 diabetes. V gave up 0 bases and J gave up 0 bases, with 10 bases separating them. Germline assignment: CDR1 GTSNPN and CDR2 SVGIG (reference sequence). The CDR3 totals 15 residues. The entirety of the isolated RNA underwent reverse transcription, so expressed TCRB transcripts were sequenced. Clones were read by immunoSEQ multiplex PCR, and TCRdb kept only the in-frame ones, dropping some. The sample contains hundreds of thousands of clones, around 13% of which appear only once. General study points: In patients and controls equally, PCR might favor templates that are shorter. The study found moderately but significantly shorter TCRB CDR3s in all four CD4+ subsets of Type 1 diabetes patients. Patients' naive, central memory and regulatory TCRB repertoires appeared more alike than those of healthy donors.

The sequence came from a man between 18 and 35 years old in good health. This rearrangement joins TRBV30 to TRBJ2-3, with D possibly being TRBD2 (5 bases). Sequenced sample: naive CD4+ T cells from blood. The CDR3 DNA is TGTGCCTGGAGTGTAGCGGAGGATAGCACAGATACGCAGTATTTT. Its translation: CAWSVAEDSTDTQYF.